The rows below give T cell receptor beta chains drawn from one sample of a study of early T cells in non-severe SARS-CoV-2 infection. TCRdb re-called the 5' RACE reads with MiXCR, one entry per CDR3 protein. The sample lists about 55,000 distinct CDR3 sequences; approximately 13% were seen once. The source material was whole blood, sampled at baseline. The origin of the receptors is an adult who was a healthcare worker with PCR-confirmed SARS-CoV-2 infection or an uninfected control (not recorded which). Each CDR3 is given without its conserved first and last residue.

v_call cdr3_length cdr3_aa
TRBV7-9 12 ASSRDRGDYEQY
TRBV6-1 12 ASRQDPSTDTQY
TRBV7-2 13 ASSVQGSYNSPLH
TRBV11-2 13 ASSLARGTSYEQY
TRBV7-9 12 ASSLVASVYEQY
TRBV12-3/TRBV12-4 16 ASSLRLSSGLADNEQF
TRBV14 13 ASSHRGARGYGYT
TRBV28 12 ASSLAAGRDIQY
TRBV6-1 15 ASTPGSGELGTDTQY
TRBV18 13 ASSPPRGLNTEAF
TRBV11-2 11 ASSSRDRNEQF
TRBV29-1 10 SSLSGANVLT
TRBV9 18 ASSVRGLGVSGTSTDTQY
TRBV6-2/TRBV6-3 11 ASSIGLVYEQY
TRBV9 11 ASSVKGNTEAF
TRBV7-9 10 ATEGQSNGYT
TRBV25-1 14 ASQAGQGIMNTEAF
TRBV6-2/TRBV6-3 10 ASSYPGDEQY
TRBV20-1 12 SADLSGARYEQY
TRBV11-2 12 ASSLDVDRNTQY
TRBV2 11 ASSADMNTEAF
TRBV7-2 14 ASSLISPVPRAEAF
TRBV6-2/TRBV6-3 12 ASSSLDRGYEQY
TRBV12-3/TRBV12-4 17 VSSSSARRPSSGANVLT
TRBV4-1 15 ASSQDGRGSSYNEQF
TRBV7-2 16 ASSLDAAGGPGANEQF
TRBV10-3 14 AIQSGFISSYNEQF
TRBV27 11 ASSWGAAETQY
TRBV7-9 13 ASSFTGSSGNTIY
TRBV4-1 14 ASSQDILGSGNTIY